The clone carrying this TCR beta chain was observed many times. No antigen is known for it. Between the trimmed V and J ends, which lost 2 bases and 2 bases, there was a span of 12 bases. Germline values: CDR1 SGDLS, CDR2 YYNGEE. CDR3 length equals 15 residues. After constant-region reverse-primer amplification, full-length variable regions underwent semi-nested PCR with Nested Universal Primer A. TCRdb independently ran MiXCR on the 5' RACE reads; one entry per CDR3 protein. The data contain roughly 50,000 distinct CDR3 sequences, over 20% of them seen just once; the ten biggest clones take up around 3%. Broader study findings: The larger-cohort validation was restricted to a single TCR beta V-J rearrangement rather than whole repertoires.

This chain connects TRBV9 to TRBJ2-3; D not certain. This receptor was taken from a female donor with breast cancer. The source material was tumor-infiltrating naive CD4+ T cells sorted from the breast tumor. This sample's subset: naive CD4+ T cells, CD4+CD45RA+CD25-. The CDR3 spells CASSVGAEYTDTQYF. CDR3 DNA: TGTGCCAGCAGCGTTGGAGCAGAATACACAGATACGCAGTATTTT. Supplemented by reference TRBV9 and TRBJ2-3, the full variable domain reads DSGVTQTPKHLITATGQRVTLRCSPRSGDLSVYWYQQSLDQGLQFLIQYYNGEERAKGNILERFSAQQFPDLHSELNLSSLELGDSALYFCASSVGAEYTDTQYFGPGTRLTVL.